The 23 T cell receptor beta chains listed next were all sequenced from one sample in a study of T cells in Graves' hyperthyroidism and ophthalmopathy. Amplified TCR beta CDR3 regions came from RNA transcripts. In the first-round RT-PCR of the TCR CDR3, the HTBI primer set was used. TCRdb re-called the multiplex PCR reads with MiXCR, one entry per CDR3 protein. This table holds a few hundred thousand distinct CDR3 sequences, approximately 15% found once. The sequencing sample was made of blood. The receptors were gathered from a woman aged 40 to 50 with Graves' hyperthyroidism that later progressed to Graves' ophthalmopathy.

Points on this clonotype: A clone one base away is much larger, so this may be a read error. This chain connects TRBV7-9 to TRBJ2-3; TRBD2 aligns across 11 bases. The length of the CDR3 is 18 residues. Germline assignment: CDR1 SEHNR and CDR2 FQNEAQ (reference sequence). V was pared by 7 bases and J by 3 bases, with 15 bases of the junction left unmatched. As DNA, the CDR3 is TGTGCCAGCAACCAACCGGGACTAGCGGAACTGGGTACAGATACGCAGTATTTT. Translation gives CASNQPGLAELGTDTQYF.

The chain recombines TRBV20-1 with TRBJ1-5; D remains ambiguous. The CDR3 runs to 14 residues. Per the germline V gene, CDR1 is DFQATT and CDR2 is SNEGSKA (reference sequence). Trimming took 3 bases from V and 6 from J, leaving 15 bases between them. The CDR3, as DNA: TGCAGTGCTAGGTCCGGGTCGAGGGTTCAGCCCCAGCATTTT. This codes for CSARSGSRVQPQHF.

In its sample, this clonotype was seen a few times. The chain employs TRBV5-4 and TRBJ2-2; no clear D gene. Looked up from germline, CDR1 is SGHNT and CDR2 is YYREEE (reference sequence). This CDR3 has 12 residues. The ends were cut back, 6 bases at V and 7 bases at J, with 10 bases in the middle. CDR3 nucleotides: TGTGCCAGCATGCATTCGGGCGGGGAGCTGTTTTTT. Protein sequence: CASMHSGGELFF.

Notes on this clonotype: A read error may be the cause here, since a much bigger clone is one base away. V gene TRBV5-1 combines with J gene TRBJ1-1, with a possible D match to TRBD1 (5 bases). The CDR3 consists of 15 residues. Germline values: CDR1 SGHRS, CDR2 YFSETQ. In DNA form, the CDR3 reads TGCGCCAGCAGCCTCGGACGGGGGTTGAACGCTGAAGCTTTCTTT. It is translated as CASSLGRGLNAEAFF.

The chain joins TRBV20-1 to TRBJ2-7; D might be TRBD1 (6 bases). The CDR3 is made up of 15 amino acids. In germline, CDR1 is DFQATT, CDR2 SNEGSKA (reference sequence). With 2 bases removed from V and 3 bases from J, the gap between germline ends came to 17 bases. This chain's CDR3 is CSARPGHSANYEQYF. In DNA, the CDR3 is TGCAGTGCTAGACCGGGACACAGCGCCAACTACGAGCAGTACTTC.

This clonotype has just a few counts. A read error may be the cause here, since a much bigger clone is one base away. This rearrangement joins TRBV20-1 to TRBJ2-1, with a tentative D call TRBD2 (5 bases). Near its end, the DNA agrees better with TRBJ2-7, so the J call may be wrong. Germline values: CDR1 DFQATT, CDR2 SNEGSKA (reference sequence). This CDR3 has 12 residues. The CDR3 sequence: CSASEGYNEQYF. The CDR3 DNA is TGCAGTGCTAGCGAGGGCTACAATGAGCAGTACTTC.

The chain recombines TRBV19 with TRBJ2-3, with D tentatively TRBD1 (5 bases). CDR3 size: 14 residues. Between the trimmed V and J ends, which lost 6 bases and 3 bases, there was a span of 13 bases. Germline V CDR1 and CDR2: LNHDA, SQIVND (reference sequence). In DNA form, the CDR3 reads TGTGCCAGTAGCCTGACCCCAGGGACAGATACGCAGTATTTT. It encodes CASSLTPGTDTQYF.

This clonotype was counted at least ten times. This sequence joins TRBV27 and TRBJ2-3, with a tentative D call TRBD2 (6 bases). The CDR3 consists of 15 residues. Germline V CDR1 and CDR2: MNHEY, SMNVEV (reference sequence). Deletions cut 6 bases from V and 8 bases from J, with 21 bases between. The CDR3 region is CASRSRGGPESTQYF. For the CDR3, the DNA is TGTGCCAGCAGGTCCCGTGGAGGGCCGGAGAGTACGCAGTATTTT.

This clonotype was seen at least ten times. The chain is built from TRBV28 and TRBJ2-1; D remains unclear. CDR3 length: 11 amino acids. V was pared by 6 bases and J by 4 bases, with 4 bases between. CDR1 and CDR2 from the germline V gene are MDHEN and SYDVKM. Here the CDR3 DNA reads TGTGCCAGCAGCGAATACAATGAGCAGTTCTTC. It codes for CASSEYNEQFF. Together with reference TRBV28 and TRBJ2-1, the CDR3 gives the full variable domain: DVKVTQSSRYLVKRTGEKVFLECVQDMDHENMFWYRQDPGLGLRLIYFSYDVKMKEKGDIPEGYSVSREKKERFSLILESASTNQTSMYLCASSEYNEQFFGPGTRLTVL.

The V gene is TRBV4-1, the J gene TRBJ2-1; perhaps D is TRBD1 or TRBD2 (5 bases each). Germline V gene lookup returns CDR1 MGHRA and CDR2 YSYEKL. V gave up 1 base and J gave up 5 bases, with 12 bases separating them. The CDR3 loop spans 15 amino acids. CDR3 sequence: CASSQVGGFHNEQFF. CDR3 nucleotides: TGCGCCAGCAGCCAAGTTGGGGGATTTCACAATGAGCAGTTCTTC.

A word on this clonotype: A read error may produce the germline difference seen at one junction end. The gene calls are TRBV5-1 and TRBJ2-1; D might be TRBD2 (6 bases). The CDR3 loop spans 13 amino acids. Germline values: CDR1 SGHRS, CDR2 YFSETQ. CDR3 amino acids: CAGSLYRESEQFF. CDR3 in DNA: TGCGCCGGCAGCTTGTACCGGGAGAGTGAGCAGTTCTTC.

This clonotype has at least ten counts. J is TRBJ2-5 and V is TRBV24-1, with a possible D match to TRBD2 (5 bases). Germline V gene data show CDR1 as KGHDR and CDR2 as SFDVKD. This CDR3 is 16 amino acids long. V shed 1 base and J shed 5 bases, with 16 bases lying between them. The CDR3 DNA reads as TGTGCCACCAGTGATTTTGATACGGGGAAGGAGGAGACCCAGTACTTC. Translated, it gives CATSDFDTGKEETQYF.

Ten or more counts support this clonotype. The chain carries TRBV7-3 and TRBJ2-2, with a weak D call TRBD2 (5 bases). V dropped 1 base and J dropped 4 bases, with 10 bases sitting between them. This CDR3 has 15 residues. CDR1 and CDR2 from the germline V gene are SGHTA and FQGTGA. The CDR3 region is CASSLIGRGTGELFF. CDR3 sequence (DNA): TGTGCCAGCAGCTTAATAGGGAGAGGCACCGGGGAGCTGTTTTTT.

The sample holds many counts of this clonotype. The chain links TRBV5-8 to TRBJ2-5; weak D call: TRBD1 (5 bases). Germline V gives CDR1 SGHTS, CDR2 YDEGEE. The CDR3 is 14 amino acids. Trimming took off 4 bases at V and 2 bases at J, with 12 bases between the two ends. Here the CDR3 DNA reads TGTGCCAGCAGCCCAGGGTTCCAGCAAGAGACCCAGTACTTC. This codes for CASSPGFQQETQYF.

This clonotype was seen more than once but under ten times. The J gene is TRBJ2-2, the V gene TRBV6-1; D gene unclear. Germline-derived CDR1 and CDR2 are MNHNS and SASEGT. Trimming removed 5 bases from V and 0 bases from J, with 16 bases in between. The CDR3 consists of 17 residues. In DNA, the CDR3 is TGTGCCAGCAGTCGAATGTGGACGGCCGCGAACACCGGGGAGCTGTTTTTT. Its protein is CASSRMWTAANTGELFF.

This clonotype was observed many times. This sequence joins TRBV28 and TRBJ2-7, with 11 nucleotides matching TRBD1. Trimming removed 3 bases from V and 1 base from J; junction bases left unmatched: 8. Germline-derived CDR1 and CDR2 are MDHEN and SYDVKM. The CDR3 has 17 amino acids. Here the CDR3 reads CASSFSHGQGASYEQYF. The DNA for the CDR3 is TGTGCCAGCAGTTTTAGCCACGGACAGGGGGCTTCCTACGAGCAGTACTTC.

This clonotype was counted ten times or more. This chain links TRBV5-6 with TRBJ2-1; TRBD2 is a possible D gene (5 bases). The CDR3 contains 17 residues. The V end lost 4 bases, the J end lost 6 bases, and 23 bases lay between the germline ends. Germline CDR1 and CDR2: SGHDT and YYEEEE. CDR3 region: CASSDGVGHLGSNEQFF. The CDR3 nucleotides read TGTGCCAGCAGCGATGGGGTAGGCCACCTGGGGAGCAATGAGCAGTTCTTC.

This clonotype has ten or more counts. The rearrangement joins TRBV29-1 to TRBJ1-5, with D perhaps TRBD1 (5 bases). CDR1 SQVTM and CDR2 ANQGSEA come from the germline V gene. V lost 3 bases and J 4 bases, leaving 16 bases between the germline ends. This CDR3 has 15 amino acids. The CDR3 sequence is CSVEQVRESNQPQHF. The CDR3 DNA is TGCAGCGTTGAGCAAGTCAGGGAATCGAATCAGCCCCAGCATTTT. Full variable domain (remainder filled in from reference TRBV29-1 and TRBJ1-5): SAVISQKPSRDICQRGTSLTIQCQVDSQVTMMFWYRQQPGQSLTLIATANQGSEATYESGFVIDKFPISRPNLTFSTLTVSNMSPEDSSIYLCSVEQVRESNQPQHFGDGTRLSIL.

This clonotype was found many times. The rearrangement links TRBV7-9 to TRBJ2-4; TRBD2 agrees at 10 bases. Germline CDR1 is SEHNR and CDR2 is FQNEAQ (reference sequence). The CDR3 is 17 residues long. V trimming: 4 bases; J trimming: 5 bases; junction bases outside the gene matches: 11. DNA for the CDR3: TGTGCCAGCAGCTCCGCCTCTAGCGGGAGTCCCCAAAACATTCAGTACTTC. Translated, it gives CASSSASSGSPQNIQYF.

This clonotype appeared many times. The chain is built from TRBV7-9 and TRBJ2-7; D not certain. Trimming left V 5 bases short and J 6 bases short, with 8 bases between. CDR1 and CDR2 (germline): SEHNR, FQNEAQ (reference sequence). The CDR3 consists of 11 residues. CDR3 nucleotide sequence: TGTGCCAGCAGCGCGTACAGCGAGCAGTACTTC. Amino acid sequence: CASSAYSEQYF.

This clonotype occurred many times. This sequence joins TRBV6-6 and TRBJ1-1; no reliable D call. There are 15 residues in the CDR3. Germline loops: CDR1 MNHNY, CDR2 SVGAGI (reference sequence). Trimming removed 0 bases at V and 7 bases at J, with 15 bases between. The CDR3 DNA is TGTGCCAGCAGTTACTCGATTCGGCAGCAGAGTGAAGCTTTCTTT. This encodes CASSYSIRQQSEAFF.

This clonotype was detected ten times or more. The chain links TRBV12-3 or TRBV12-4 to TRBJ2-2, with 13 bases that match TRBD2. CDR3 size: 20 residues. Unmatched junction bases numbered 13, after V lost 3 bases and J lost 3 bases. The CDR3 coding sequence is TGTGCCAGCAGTTTCCCAATCGGACTAGCGGGAGATTGGTACACCGGGGAGCTGTTTTTT. Its translation: CASSFPIGLAGDWYTGELFF.

This clonotype was seen repeatedly, ten times or more. The chain uses TRBV28 and TRBJ2-1; 7 positions match TRBD2. The ends lost 7 bases at V and 10 bases at J; junction bases unmatched: 7. The CDR3 is 12 amino acids. The V gene's germline CDR1 is MDHEN and CDR2 SYDVKM. The CDR3 DNA reads TGTGCCAGCAATCCCGGGACTACAGAGCAGTTCTTC. The encoded protein is CASNPGTTEQFF.